Below, 11 T cell receptor beta chains from the same sample are listed, as sequenced in a study of T cell repertoires in cytomegalovirus infection. TCRdb reprocessed the reads via MiXCR and lists one record per CDR3 protein. Counted here are approximately 500,000 distinct CDR3 sequences, 30% to 40% occurring once; the ten biggest clones make up 15% to 20%. These receptors have no identified antigens. Material: cultured PBMCs, obtained from culture after CMV antigen stimulation. The receptors stem from a human donor in good health (CMV status not recorded). Some clones in this sample may be carry-over from other donors' samples.

This chain joins TRBV12-3 or TRBV12-4 and TRBJ2-1; D is undetermined. The CDR3 is 14 amino acids. Trimming pared 6 bases from V and 6 bases from J, leaving 15 bases between. DNA of the CDR3: TGTGCCAGCAGCCATCCCTCCAGGCCCAATGAGCAGTTCTTC. Amino acids: CASSHPSRPNEQFF.

The chain joins TRBV7-2 to TRBJ1-4; D perhaps matches TRBD1 (6 bases). CDR3 size: 15 residues. The V end lost 5 bases, the J end lost 0 bases, and 10 bases lay between the germline ends. The germline V gene has CDR1 SGHTA and CDR2 FQGNSA. The DNA of the CDR3 is TGTGCCAGCAGCAAAGGGGGGACAACTAATGAAAAACTGTTTTTT. The encoded protein is CASSKGGTTNEKLFF.

The chain employs TRBV20-1 and TRBJ2-7, with a weak D call TRBD1 (6 bases). The germline V gene has CDR1 DFQATT and CDR2 SNEGSKA (reference sequence). This CDR3 spans 14 amino acids. Trimming took 8 bases from V and 6 from J, leaving 23 bases between them. The CDR3 nucleotides are TGCAGTATAGAGGGGGACAACACGGGCTCCGAGCAGTACTTC. Translating it yields CSIEGDNTGSEQYF.

The chain recombines TRBV11-2 with TRBJ2-1, with TRBD2 matching over 11 bases. CDR1 is SGHAT, CDR2 FQNNGV, per germline. The V gene end was trimmed by 0 bases and the J gene end by 8 bases; junction bases not matched to a gene: 3. This CDR3 comprises 15 residues. CDR3: CASSLELAGDDEQFF. The CDR3 region has the DNA TGTGCCAGCAGCTTAGAACTAGCGGGAGATGATGAGCAGTTCTTC.

Only a few counts were recorded for this clonotype. V gene TRBV7-9 combines with J gene TRBJ2-6; the D gene could be TRBD1 or TRBD2 (6 bases each). The ends were cut back, 5 bases at V and 0 bases at J, with 20 bases in the middle. The CDR3 contains 19 residues. Germline V gives CDR1 SEHNR, CDR2 FQNEAQ (reference sequence). CDR3 bases: TGTGCCAGCAGCCGCCTTTTGGGGGGCTTCAGCTCTGGGGCCAACGTCCTGACTTTC. It specifies CASSRLLGGFSSGANVLTF.

This clonotype was seen repeatedly, ten times or more. V usage is TRBV7-2 and J usage is TRBJ2-7; D is ambiguous. V gave up 5 bases and J gave up 2 bases, with 19 bases separating them. CDR1 and CDR2 from the germline V gene are SGHTA and FQGNSA. The CDR3 runs 16 residues. The CDR3 DNA is TGTGCCAGCAGCCCCCGACTTATCCTAAGCGCCTACGAGCAGTACGTC. It codes for CASSPRLILSAYEQYV.

The chain employs TRBV9 and TRBJ1-2; possible D gene TRBD1, 5 bases. The V gene lost 4 bases and the J gene lost 8 bases, with 15 bases spanning the gap. The CDR3 totals 13 residues. CDR1 and CDR2 (germline): SGDLS, YYNGEE. The DNA of the CDR3 is TGTGCCAGCAGCCCTTTGGGGCGTGGGGGCTACACCTTC. Its translation: CASSPLGRGGYTF.

This clonotype appeared a few times. V and J are TRBV11-3 and TRBJ1-2; 7 positions match TRBD1. CDR1 is SGHNT and CDR2 is YENEEA in the germline V gene. CDR3 length: 16 residues. Trimming removed 4 bases from V and 1 base from J; junction bases left unmatched: 9. CDR3 loop: CASSSPRGTDNYGYTF. As DNA, the CDR3 is TGTGCCAGCAGCTCCCCCAGAGGGACAGATAACTATGGCTACACCTTC.

This clonotype appeared a few times. CDR3 DNA sequence: TGTGCCAGTAGTATCGGTAGCGGCGGGCGGGGGAATGAGCAGTTCTTC. Amino acid sequence: CASSIGSGGRGNEQFF. This chain uses TRBV19 with TRBJ2-1, with 7 nucleotides matching TRBD2. V trimming: 3 bases; J trimming: 7 bases; junction bases outside the gene matches: 12. Germline V gene data show CDR1 as LNHDA and CDR2 as SQIVND (reference sequence). There are 16 residues in the CDR3.

The J gene is TRBJ1-1, the V gene TRBV20-1; TRBD1 is a possible D gene (5 bases). There are 14 residues in the CDR3. Deletions cut 6 bases from V and 3 bases from J, with 17 bases between. Germline V gives CDR1 DFQATT, CDR2 SNEGSKA (reference sequence). DNA of the CDR3: TGCAGTGCGGAATCGGGTCAGGGCTACACTGAAGCTTTCTTT. It encodes CSAESGQGYTEAFF.

This clonotype was seen more than once but under ten times. This chain connects TRBV7-2 to TRBJ2-7; TRBD2 agrees at 7 bases. V was pared by 5 bases and J by 3 bases, with 7 bases of the junction left unmatched. The CDR3 runs to 14 residues. Germline assignment: CDR1 SGHTA and CDR2 FQGNSA. CDR3 nucleotides: TGTGCCAGCAGCCCTGGACTAGGGAACTACGAGCAGTACGTC. This gives the protein CASSPGLGNYEQYV.